A selection of T cell receptor beta chains follows, all from one sample in a study of cytomegalovirus exposure and HLA in healthy donors. Only in-frame clones appear in the TCRdb table, and some are missing; sequencing was by immunoSEQ multiplex PCR. The table records nearly 200,000 clones, roughly 84% of them present only once. Sequencing was done on a sample of PBMCs. These receptors all come from a woman between 25 and 40 years old in good health and CMV-seropositive. The conserved cysteine and the conserved F or W are not part of the CDR3 here.

j_call v_call cdr3_aa
TRBJ2-7 TRBV19 ASSSQGGPIYEQY
TRBJ1-4 TRBV2 ASSEQALEKLF
TRBJ2-2 TRBV5-5 ASSLPPGYPGELF
TRBJ1-5 TRBV19 ASSSQGGQPQH
TRBJ1-5 TRBV10-3 AIAGTDSNQPQH
TRBJ1-4 TRBV27 ASSLLGAATNEKLF
TRBJ1-4 TRBV27 ASRTARDMDEKLF
TRBJ2-3 TRBV29-1 SVGASGRIDTQY
TRBJ1-2 TRBV6-5 ASSLQGPSNGYT
TRBJ1-1 TRBV12-5 ASGSGTGWDTEAF
TRBJ2-7 TRBV7-3 ASSSTSGTYEQY